This TCR beta chain was sequenced during a study of shared clonotypes between healthy human individuals (dated by TCRdb to about 2020). For context, the study as a whole: A few men and a couple of women, aged 18 to 49 years, made up the cohort. Blood TCR repertoires of a handful of healthy adults were deeply sequenced to estimate repertoire size and the extent of clonotype sharing between individuals. To increase sequencing depth and limit assay-specific biases, TCR repertoire library preparation and sequencing were carried out by different laboratories using diverse techniques. Per donor, three plates each were used for CD4 naive and CD4 memory, two for CD8 naive, and one for CD8 memory. Each donor's leukapheresis produced roughly between about 0.8 and 8.9 billion PBMCs. Summary of the overall study and its limitations: Only blood was sampled, and tissue TCR repertoires likely differ from those in blood. Higher generation probabilities were observed for clonotypes shared by all four sorted-subset donors than for non-shared clonotypes. Sharing across several donors was observed for 4.5% to 6.5% of naive CD4, 3.5% of naive CD8, 2.3% of memory CD4, and about 0.39% of memory CD8 clonotypes. Rarefaction of sorted-subset datasets indicated incomplete sequencing despite the large sequencing depth. Pairwise subsampling indicated that sequencing depth was expected to affect the degree of clonotype sharing among donors. Estimated clonotype richness was generally larger for naive than for memory subsets. The genetic and exposure-history diversity represented was limited by the small number of donors.

Healthy HIV-negative adults with no recently reported acute infections or vaccinations were included as donors. Every donor was a Caucasian adult residing in Nashville, Tennessee, USA. CD4+ T cells were enriched through magnetic negative selection, after which naive cells were positively selected on CD45RA and the remaining negative fraction served as the memory subset. After blood collection by leukapheresis, PBMCs were isolated using Ficoll-Histopaque density gradient centrifugation and then cryopreserved in the vapor phase of liquid nitrogen. Purity and quantity of every magnetically sorted T cell population were checked by analytical flow cytometry. From each sorted fraction, genomic DNA was isolated and quantified by UV absorbance on a Nanodrop 2000c. A note on this clone: Its antigen is still unknown. No quality values exist for individual bases; no much larger clone is one base distant.

The CDR3, cysteine through phenylalanine, is 14 amino acids long. The entry retains the CDR3 DNA only, 42 bases that are in frame from base 1. V and J are trimmed by 6 bases and 2 bases, and the gene matches miss 7 bases of the junction. In the germline V gene, CDR1 corresponds to MDHEN and CDR2 to SYDVKM. Using the deep immunoSEQ assay, TCR CDR3 regions were amplified from genomic DNA by multiplex PCR. Genomic DNA extracted from each cell subset was distributed evenly over all wells of several immunoSEQ 96-well plates, and each plate served as one replicate. For sorted subsets, about 220 ng of genomic DNA, equivalent to 30,000 or so T cell genomes, went into each replicate PCR. The purified libraries were quantified using a Qubit 3.0 fluorometer, sized with a Bioanalyzer 2100, and then quantified again using the KAPA Library Quantification kit. Every immunoSEQ 96-well plate was sequenced on a dedicated single-read 150-cycle Illumina NextSeq 550 flow cell. On the authors' methods: Because only junctional sequences without quality scores were contained in the immunoSEQ output, filtering matching that applied to full-length reads could not be performed. Sequences were annotated with PyIR, a Python wrapper for IgBLAST v1.9, using IMGT germline references to assign V/J genes and CDR3. Reads were removed for weak V/J assignments (E-value above 1e-6), missing CDR3, stop codons, out-of-frame junctions, or ambiguous translated residues. V3J clonotypes were defined as sequences sharing the same inferred V gene, J gene, and CDR3 amino acid sequence. To compute the percentage overlap between repertoires, the number of shared unique clonotypes was divided by the size of the smaller repertoire. RTK rarefaction, the Chao1 estimator, and Recon v2.1 estimates of unobserved clonotypes were used to assess repertoire richness. Generation probabilities for all TCRbeta clonotypes obtained by the gDNA method from a handful of donors were computed using OLGA. The clones in this table, taken by TCRdb from immuneACCESS, are in-frame only. Not every clone is retained; where verified, under half of the shortfall comes from an unresolved V gene, and the cause of the rest is unknown. D and trimming were read from the DNA, whereas the V and J calls and clone size are those reported in that table. The sample table shows hundreds of thousands of clones, and around three quarters are seen once. Around 2% of the sample lies in the top ten.

Sequencing used memory CD4+ T cells sorted from blood. The sample's cell subset or site label is to be understood as: CD45RA-negative fraction. The chain is encoded by TRBV28 joined to TRBJ2-7; 7 nucleotides in the junction match TRBD2. This TCR came from a woman younger than 45 in good health. CDR3 sequence: CASSPAGNTYEQYF. The DNA sequence follows: TGTGCCAGCAGCCCAGCGGGGAATACCTACGAGCAGTACTTC.